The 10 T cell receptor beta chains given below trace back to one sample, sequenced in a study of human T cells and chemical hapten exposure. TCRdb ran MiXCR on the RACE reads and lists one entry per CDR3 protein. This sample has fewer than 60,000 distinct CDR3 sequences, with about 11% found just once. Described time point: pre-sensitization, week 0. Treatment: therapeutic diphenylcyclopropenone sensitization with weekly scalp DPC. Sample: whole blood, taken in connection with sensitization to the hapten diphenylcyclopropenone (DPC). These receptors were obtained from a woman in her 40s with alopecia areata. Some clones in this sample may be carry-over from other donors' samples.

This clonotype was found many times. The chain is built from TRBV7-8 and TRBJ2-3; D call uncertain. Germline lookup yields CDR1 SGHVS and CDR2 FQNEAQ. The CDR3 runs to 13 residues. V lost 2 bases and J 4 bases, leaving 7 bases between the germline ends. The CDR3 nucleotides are TGTGCCAGCAGCTTACCCCCGGCAGATACGCAGTATTTT. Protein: CASSLPPADTQYF.

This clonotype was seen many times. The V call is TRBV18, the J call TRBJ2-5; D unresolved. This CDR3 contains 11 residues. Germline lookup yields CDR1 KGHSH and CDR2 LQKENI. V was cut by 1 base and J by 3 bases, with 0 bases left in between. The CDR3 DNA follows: TGTGCCAGCTCACCACAAGAGACCCAGTACTTC. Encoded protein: CASSPQETQYF.

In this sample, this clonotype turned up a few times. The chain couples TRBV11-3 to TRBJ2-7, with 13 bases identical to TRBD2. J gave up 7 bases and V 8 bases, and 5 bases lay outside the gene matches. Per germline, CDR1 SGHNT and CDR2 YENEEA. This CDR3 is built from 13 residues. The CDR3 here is CASGLAGVGEQYF. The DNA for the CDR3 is TGTGCCAGCGGACTAGCGGGAGTTGGAGAGCAGTACTTC.

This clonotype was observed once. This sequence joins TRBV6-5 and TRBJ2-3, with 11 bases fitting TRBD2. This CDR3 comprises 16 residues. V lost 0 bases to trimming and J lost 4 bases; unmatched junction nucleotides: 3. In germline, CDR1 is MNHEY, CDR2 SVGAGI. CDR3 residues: CASSYSGLAASDTQYF. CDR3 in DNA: TGTGCCAGCAGTTACTCGGGACTAGCGGCCTCAGATACGCAGTATTTT.

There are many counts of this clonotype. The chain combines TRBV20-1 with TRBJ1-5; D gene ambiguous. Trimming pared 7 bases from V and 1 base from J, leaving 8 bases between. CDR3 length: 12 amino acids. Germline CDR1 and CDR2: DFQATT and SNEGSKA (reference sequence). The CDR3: CSVRPSNQPQHF. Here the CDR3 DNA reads TGCAGTGTCCGCCCGAGCAATCAGCCCCAGCATTTT.

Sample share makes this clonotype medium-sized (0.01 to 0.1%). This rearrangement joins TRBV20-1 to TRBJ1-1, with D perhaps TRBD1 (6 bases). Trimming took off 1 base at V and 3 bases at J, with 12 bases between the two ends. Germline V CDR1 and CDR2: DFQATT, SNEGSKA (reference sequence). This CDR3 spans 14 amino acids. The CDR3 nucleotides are TGCAGTGCTAGAGTCGGGGGGCGACACACTGAAGCTTTCTTT. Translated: CSARVGGRHTEAFF.

CDR3 sequence (DNA): TGTGCCAGCAGCCGACCCAGGGGGGCGGACACTGAAGCTTTCTTT. Residues: CASSRPRGADTEAFF. V usage is TRBV5-4 and J usage is TRBJ1-1; 7 positions agree with TRBD1. CDR3 length: 15 amino acids. Germline V gene lookup returns CDR1 SGHNT and CDR2 YYREEE (reference sequence). The V segment lost 4 bases and the J segment 3 bases; nucleotides outside the gene matches: 9.

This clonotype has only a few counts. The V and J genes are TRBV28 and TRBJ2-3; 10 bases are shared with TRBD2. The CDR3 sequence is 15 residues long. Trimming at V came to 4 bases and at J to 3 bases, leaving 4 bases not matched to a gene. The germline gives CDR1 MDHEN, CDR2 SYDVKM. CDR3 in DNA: TGTGCCAGCAGTTCACCGGGACTAGCGACAGATACGCAGTATTTT. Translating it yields CASSSPGLATDTQYF.

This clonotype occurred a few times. The CDR3 bases are TGTGCCAGCAGCTTTAGGACTAGCGGATCTAGCACAGATACGCAGTATTTT. This sequence encodes CASSFRTSGSSTDTQYF. The chain combines TRBV5-4 with TRBJ2-3; TRBD2 matches at 10 bases. The CDR3 has 17 amino acids. Germline CDR1 is SGHNT and CDR2 is YYREEE (reference sequence). V dropped 2 bases and J dropped 0; count of bases not matched to a gene: 6. The full variable domain, its missing parts supplied by reference TRBV5-4 and TRBJ2-3, is ETGVTQSPTHLIKTRGQQVTLRCSSQSGHNTVSWYQQALGQGPQFIFQYYREEENGRGNFPPRFSGLQFPNYSSELNVNALELDDSALYLCASSFRTSGSSTDTQYFGPGTRLTVL.

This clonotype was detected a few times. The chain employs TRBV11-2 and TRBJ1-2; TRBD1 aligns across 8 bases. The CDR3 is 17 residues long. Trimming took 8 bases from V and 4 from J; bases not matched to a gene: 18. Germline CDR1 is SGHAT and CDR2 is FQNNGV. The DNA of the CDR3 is TGTGCCAGCGGGCCCCCCGGGACAGGCGGACTTCCCTATGGCTACACCTTC. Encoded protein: CASGPPGTGGLPYGYTF.